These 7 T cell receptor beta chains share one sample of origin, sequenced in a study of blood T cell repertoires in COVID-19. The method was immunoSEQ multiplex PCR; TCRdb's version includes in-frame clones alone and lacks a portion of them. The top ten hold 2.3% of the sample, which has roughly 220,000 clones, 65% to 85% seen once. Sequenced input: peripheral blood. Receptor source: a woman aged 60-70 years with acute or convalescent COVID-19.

CDR3 amino acids: CASSLTPNYGYTF. In DNA, the CDR3 is TGTGCCAGCAGTTTAACTCCCAACTATGGCTACACCTTC. This chain links TRBV27 with TRBJ1-2, with D uncertain. V lost 2 bases and J lost 2, with 6 bases in between. The CDR3 has 13 residues. Germline CDR1 reads MNHEY; CDR2 reads SMNVEV (reference sequence).

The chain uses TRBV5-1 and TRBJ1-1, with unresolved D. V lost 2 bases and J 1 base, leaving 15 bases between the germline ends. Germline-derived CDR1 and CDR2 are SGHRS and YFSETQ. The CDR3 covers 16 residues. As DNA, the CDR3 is TGCGCCAGCAGCTTAGAAGCGCGTCTTCCGAACACTGAAGCTTTCTTT. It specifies CASSLEARLPNTEAFF.

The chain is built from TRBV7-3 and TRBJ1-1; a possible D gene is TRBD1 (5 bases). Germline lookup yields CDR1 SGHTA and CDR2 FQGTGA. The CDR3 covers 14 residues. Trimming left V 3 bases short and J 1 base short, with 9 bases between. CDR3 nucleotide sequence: TGTGCCAGCAGCTTGGGAGGGGCGAACACTGAAGCTTTCTTT. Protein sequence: CASSLGGANTEAFF.

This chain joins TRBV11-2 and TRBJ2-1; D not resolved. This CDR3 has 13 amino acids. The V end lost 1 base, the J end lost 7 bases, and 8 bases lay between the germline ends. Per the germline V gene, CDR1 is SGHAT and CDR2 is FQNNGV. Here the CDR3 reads CASSLGPRNEQFF. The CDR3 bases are TGTGCCAGCAGCTTAGGTCCTAGGAATGAGCAGTTCTTC.

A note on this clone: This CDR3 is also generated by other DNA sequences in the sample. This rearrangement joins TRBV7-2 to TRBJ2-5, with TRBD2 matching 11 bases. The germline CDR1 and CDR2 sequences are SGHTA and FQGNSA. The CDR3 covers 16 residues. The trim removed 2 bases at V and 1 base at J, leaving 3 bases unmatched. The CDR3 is CASSLRTSGFQETQYF. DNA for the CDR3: TGTGCCAGCAGCTTAAGGACTAGCGGGTTCCAAGAGACCCAGTACTTC.

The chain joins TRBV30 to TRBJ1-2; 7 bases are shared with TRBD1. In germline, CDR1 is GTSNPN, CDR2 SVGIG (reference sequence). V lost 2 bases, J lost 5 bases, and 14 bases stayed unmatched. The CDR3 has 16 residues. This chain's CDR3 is CAWSLQGTAISYGYTF. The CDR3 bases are TGTGCCTGGAGTTTACAGGGGACTGCAATATCATATGGCTACACCTTC.

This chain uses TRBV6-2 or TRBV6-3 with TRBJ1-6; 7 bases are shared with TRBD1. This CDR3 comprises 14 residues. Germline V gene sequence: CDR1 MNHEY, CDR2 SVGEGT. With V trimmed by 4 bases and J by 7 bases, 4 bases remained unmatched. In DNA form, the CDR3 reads TGTGCCAGCAGTTTTGCGGGACAGAATTCACCCCTCCACTTT. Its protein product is CASSFAGQNSPLHF.